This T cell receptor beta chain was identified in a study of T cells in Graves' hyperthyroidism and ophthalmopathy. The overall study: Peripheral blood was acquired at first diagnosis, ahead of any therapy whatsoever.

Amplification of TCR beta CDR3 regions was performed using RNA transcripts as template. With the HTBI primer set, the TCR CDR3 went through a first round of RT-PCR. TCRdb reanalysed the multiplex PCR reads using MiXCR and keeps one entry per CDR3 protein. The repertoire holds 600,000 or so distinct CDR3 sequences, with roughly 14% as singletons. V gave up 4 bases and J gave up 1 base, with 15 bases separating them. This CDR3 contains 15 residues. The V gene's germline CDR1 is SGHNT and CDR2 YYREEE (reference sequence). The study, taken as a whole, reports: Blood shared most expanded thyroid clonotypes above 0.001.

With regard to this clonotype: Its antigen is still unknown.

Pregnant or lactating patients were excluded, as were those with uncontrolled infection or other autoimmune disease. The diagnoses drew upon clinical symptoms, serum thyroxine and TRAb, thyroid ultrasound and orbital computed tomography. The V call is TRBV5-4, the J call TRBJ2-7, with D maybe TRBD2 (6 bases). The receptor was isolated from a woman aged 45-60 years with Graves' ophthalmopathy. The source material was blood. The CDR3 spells CASSPGGGQSYEQYF. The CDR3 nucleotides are TGTGCCAGCAGCCCCGGTGGAGGGCAATCCTACGAGCAGTACTTC.